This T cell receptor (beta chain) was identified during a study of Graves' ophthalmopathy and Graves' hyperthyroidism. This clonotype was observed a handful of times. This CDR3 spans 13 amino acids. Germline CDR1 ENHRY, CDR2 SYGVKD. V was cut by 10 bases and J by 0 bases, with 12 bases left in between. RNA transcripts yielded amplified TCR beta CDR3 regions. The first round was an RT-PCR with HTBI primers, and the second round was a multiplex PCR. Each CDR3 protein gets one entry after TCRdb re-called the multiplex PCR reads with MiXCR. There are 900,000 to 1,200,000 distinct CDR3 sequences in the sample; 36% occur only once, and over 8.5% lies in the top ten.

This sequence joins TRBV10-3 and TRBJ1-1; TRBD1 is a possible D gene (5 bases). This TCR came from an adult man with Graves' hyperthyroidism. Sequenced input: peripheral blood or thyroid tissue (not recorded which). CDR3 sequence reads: CASRVLMNTEAFF. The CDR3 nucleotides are TGTGCCAGCAGGGTTTTGATGAACACTGAAGCTTTCTTT.